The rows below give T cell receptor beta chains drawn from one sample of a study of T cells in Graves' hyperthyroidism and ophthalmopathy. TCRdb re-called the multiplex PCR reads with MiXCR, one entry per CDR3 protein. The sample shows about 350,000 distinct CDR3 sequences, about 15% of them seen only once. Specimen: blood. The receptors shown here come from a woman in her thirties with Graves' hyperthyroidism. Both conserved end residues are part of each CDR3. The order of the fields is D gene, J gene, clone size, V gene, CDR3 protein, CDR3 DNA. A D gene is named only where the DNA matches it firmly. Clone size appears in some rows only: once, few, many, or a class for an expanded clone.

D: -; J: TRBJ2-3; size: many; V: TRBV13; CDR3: CASSGRDQDTQYF; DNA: TGTGCCAGCAGCGGCCGGGACCAAGATACGCAGTATTTT
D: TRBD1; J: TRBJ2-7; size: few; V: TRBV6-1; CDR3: CASKDGQGFYEQYF; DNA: TGTGCCAGCAAGGACGGACAGGGATTCTACGAGCAGTACTTC
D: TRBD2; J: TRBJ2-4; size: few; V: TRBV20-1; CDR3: CSARDFSGVAKNIQYF; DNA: TGCAGTGCTAGAGACTTTAGCGGGGTAGCCAAAAACATTCAGTACTTC
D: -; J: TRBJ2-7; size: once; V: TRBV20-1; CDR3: CSARARSGYEQYF; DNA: TGCAGTGCTAGAGCCCGCTCGGGTTACGAGCAGTACTTC
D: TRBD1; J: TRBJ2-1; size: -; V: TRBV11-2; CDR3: CASSDPRDRDNEQFF; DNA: TGTGCCAGCAGCGACCCGAGGGACAGAGACAATGAGCAGTTCTTC
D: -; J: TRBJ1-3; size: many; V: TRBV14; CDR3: CASSQGRNTIYF; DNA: TGTGCCAGCAGCCAAGGCCGAAACACCATATATTTT
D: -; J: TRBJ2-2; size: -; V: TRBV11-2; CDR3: CAGTRRTNTGELFF; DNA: TGTGCTGGGACCCGAAGGACTAACACCGGGGAGCTGTTTTTT
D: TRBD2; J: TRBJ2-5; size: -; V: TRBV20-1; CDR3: CSASTSGGYQETQYF; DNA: TGCAGTGCTAGCACTAGCGGGGGTTACCAAGAGACCCAGTACTTC
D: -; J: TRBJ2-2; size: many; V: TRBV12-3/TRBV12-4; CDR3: CASSFSYPANTGELFF; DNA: TGTGCCAGCAGTTTCTCCTACCCCGCGAACACCGGGGAGCTGTTTTTT
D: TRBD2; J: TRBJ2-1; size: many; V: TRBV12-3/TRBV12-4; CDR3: CASSLAGIGGNSYNEQFF; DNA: TGTGCCAGCAGTTTAGCCGGGATCGGGGGGAACTCCTACAATGAGCAGTTCTTC
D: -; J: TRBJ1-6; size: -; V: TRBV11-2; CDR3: CATSSYERPNSPLHF; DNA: TGTGCCACCAGCAGCTATGAACGGCCCAATTCACCCCTCCACTTT
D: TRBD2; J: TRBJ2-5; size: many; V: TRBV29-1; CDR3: CSVDRLRESLETQYF; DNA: TGCAGCGTTGATAGGTTGCGGGAGAGCCTAGAGACCCAGTACTTC
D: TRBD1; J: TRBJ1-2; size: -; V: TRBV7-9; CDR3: CASTPRTGDYGYTF; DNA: TGTGCCAGCACCCCTCGGACAGGGGACTATGGCTACACCTTC
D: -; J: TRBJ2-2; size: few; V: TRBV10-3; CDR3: CAIRQGSNTGELFF; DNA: TGTGCCATCAGACAGGGCTCGAACACCGGGGAGCTGTTTTTT
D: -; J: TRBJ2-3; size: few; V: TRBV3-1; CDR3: CASSLEGGLLTDTQYF; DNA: TGTGCCAGCAGCTTAGAGGGGGGGTTACTCACAGATACGCAGTATTTT
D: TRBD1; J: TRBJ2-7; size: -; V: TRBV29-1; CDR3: CSVSRDSPSYEQYF; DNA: TGCAGCGTTTCCCGGGACAGCCCCTCCTACGAGCAGTACTTC
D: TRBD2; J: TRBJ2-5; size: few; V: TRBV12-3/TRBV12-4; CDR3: CASSFGLAGDQETQYF; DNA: TGTGCCAGCAGTTTCGGGCTAGCGGGAGACCAAGAGACCCAGTACTTC
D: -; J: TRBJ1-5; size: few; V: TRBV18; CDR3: CASSLSTGYNQPQHF; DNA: TGTGCCAGCTCGCTCTCGACAGGTTACAATCAGCCCCAGCATTTT
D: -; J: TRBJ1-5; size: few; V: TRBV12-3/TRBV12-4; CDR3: CASSLKGKQPQHF; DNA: TGTGCCAGCAGTTTAAAGGGGAAGCAGCCCCAGCATTTT
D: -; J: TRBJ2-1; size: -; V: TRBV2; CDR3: CASSGDAENEQSF; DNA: TGTGCCAGTAGCGGAGACGCGGAGAATGAGCAGTCCTTC
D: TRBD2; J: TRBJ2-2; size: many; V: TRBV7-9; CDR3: CASSKLAGQNTGELFF; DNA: TGTGCCAGCAGCAAACTAGCGGGACAGAACACCGGGGAGCTGTTTTTT
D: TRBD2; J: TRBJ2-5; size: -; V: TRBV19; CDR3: CASSRLAGGQETQYF; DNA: TGTGCCAGTAGTAGACTAGCGGGGGGCCAAGAGACCCAGTACTTC
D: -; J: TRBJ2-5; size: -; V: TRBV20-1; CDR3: CSATRFEGTQETQYF; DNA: TGCAGTGCTACCCGGTTTGAGGGGACTCAAGAGACCCAGTACTTC
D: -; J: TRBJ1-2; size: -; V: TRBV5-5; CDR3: CASSFRSTEINYGYTF; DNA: TGTGCCAGCAGCTTTCGTTCGACAGAGATAAACTATGGCTACACCTTC
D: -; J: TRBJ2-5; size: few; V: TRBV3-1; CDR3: CASSQTTQETQYF; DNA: TGTGCCAGCAGCCAAACGACGCAAGAGACCCAGTACTTC
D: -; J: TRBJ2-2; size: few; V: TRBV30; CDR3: CAWTRDSNTGELFF; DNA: TGTGCCTGGACAAGGGATTCGAACACCGGGGAGCTGTTTTTT
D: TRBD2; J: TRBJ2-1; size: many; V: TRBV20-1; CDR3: CSARLAGGPSAYNEQFF; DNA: TGCAGTGCCAGACTAGCGGGAGGGCCTTCCGCCTACAATGAGCAGTTCTTC
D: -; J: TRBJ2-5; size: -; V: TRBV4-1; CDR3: CASSPSVTDQETQYF; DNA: TGCGCCAGCAGCCCCTCGGTAACAGATCAAGAGACCCAGTACTTC
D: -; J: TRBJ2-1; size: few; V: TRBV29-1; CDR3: CSVAASRSNEQFF; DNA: TGCAGCGTTGCGGCTAGTCGATCCAATGAGCAGTTCTTC
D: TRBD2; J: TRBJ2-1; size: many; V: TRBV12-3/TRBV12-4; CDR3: CASSSPLAGGPIEQFF; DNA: TGTGCCAGCAGTTCCCCCCTAGCGGGAGGGCCTATTGAGCAGTTCTTC
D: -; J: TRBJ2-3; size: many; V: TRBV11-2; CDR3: CASSTGNPTDTQYF; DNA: TGTGCCAGCAGCACCGGGAACCCCACAGATACGCAGTATTTT
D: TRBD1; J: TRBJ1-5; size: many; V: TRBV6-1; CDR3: CASRLGQGINQPQHF; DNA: TGTGCCAGCAGGCTGGGACAGGGGATAAATCAGCCCCAGCATTTT
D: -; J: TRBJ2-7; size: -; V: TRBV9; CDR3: CASSVDGRLGYEQYF; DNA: TGTGCCAGCAGCGTAGATGGCAGGTTAGGCTACGAGCAGTACTTC
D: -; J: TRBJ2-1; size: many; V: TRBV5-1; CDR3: CASSLAYSYNEQFF; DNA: TGCGCCAGCAGCTTGGCCTACAGCTACAATGAGCAGTTCTTC
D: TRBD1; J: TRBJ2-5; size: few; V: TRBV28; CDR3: CASSSRTGVHF; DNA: TGTGCCAGCAGTTCGAGGACAGGGGTTCACTTC
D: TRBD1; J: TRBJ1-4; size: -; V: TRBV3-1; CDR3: CASSLQGGEKLFF; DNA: TGTGCCAGCAGCCTACAGGGGGGCGAAAAACTGTTTTTT
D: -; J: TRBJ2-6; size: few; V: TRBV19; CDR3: CASSTGIGRGRSPSGANVLTF; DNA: TGTGCCAGTAGTACCGGGATAGGTCGTGGACGAAGCCCCTCTGGGGCCAACGTCCTGACTTTC
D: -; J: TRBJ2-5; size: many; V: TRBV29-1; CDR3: CSVEENSGGETQYF; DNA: TGCAGCGTTGAAGAAAACTCGGGCGGGGAGACCCAGTACTTC
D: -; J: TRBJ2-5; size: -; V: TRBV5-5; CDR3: CASSLGDLTAETQYF; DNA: TGTGCCAGCAGCTTGGGAGATCTTACGGCGGAGACCCAGTACTTC
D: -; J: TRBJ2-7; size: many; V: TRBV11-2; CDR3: CASSTRQAPGEQYF; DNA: TGTGCCAGCAGCACCAGACAGGCCCCGGGGGAGCAGTACTTC
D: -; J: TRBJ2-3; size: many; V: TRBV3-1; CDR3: CASSQGRTDTQYF; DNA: TGTGCCAGCAGCCAAGGGCGCACAGATACGCAGTATTTT
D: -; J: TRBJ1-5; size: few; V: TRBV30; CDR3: CAWKGQNSNQPQHF; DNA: TGTGCCTGGAAGGGCCAGAATAGCAATCAGCCCCAGCATTTT
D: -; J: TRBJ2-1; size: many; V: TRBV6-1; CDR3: CASSEGAEQFF; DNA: TGTGCCAGCAGTGAAGGAGCTGAGCAGTTCTTC
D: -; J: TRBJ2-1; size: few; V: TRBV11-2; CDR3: CASSLEDTRTFNEQFF; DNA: TGTGCCAGCAGCTTAGAAGACACCCGAACTTTTAATGAGCAGTTCTTC
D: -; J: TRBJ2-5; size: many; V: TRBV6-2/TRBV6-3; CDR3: CASSPAGEETQYF; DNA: TGTGCCAGCAGCCCAGCCGGGGAAGAGACCCAGTACTTC
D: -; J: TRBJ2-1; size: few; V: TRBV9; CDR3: CASSFGGDLYNEQFF; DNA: TGTGCCAGCAGCTTTGGCGGGGATTTATACAATGAGCAGTTCTTC
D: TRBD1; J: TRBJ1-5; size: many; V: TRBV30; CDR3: CAWSSTGGNQPQHF; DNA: TGTGCCTGGAGTTCCACAGGGGGGAATCAGCCCCAGCATTTT
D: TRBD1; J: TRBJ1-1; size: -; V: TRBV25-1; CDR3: CASSSQGQGRTAFF; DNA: TGTGCCAGCAGTTCTCAAGGACAGGGAAGAACAGCTTTCTTT
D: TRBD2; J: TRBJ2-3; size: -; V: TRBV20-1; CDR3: CSASGRGGADTQYF; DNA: TGCAGTGCTAGCGGGAGGGGGGGGGCAGATACGCAGTATTTT
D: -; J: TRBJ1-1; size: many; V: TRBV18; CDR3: CASSPQRETEAFF; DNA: TGTGCCAGCTCACCCCAAAGGGAGACTGAAGCTTTCTTT
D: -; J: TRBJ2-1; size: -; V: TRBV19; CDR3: CASSIGISSYNEQFF; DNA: TGTGCCAGTAGTATAGGGATCAGCTCCTACAATGAGCAGTTCTTC
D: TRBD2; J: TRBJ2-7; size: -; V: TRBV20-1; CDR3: CSARMGGGSGHEQYF; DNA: TGCAGTGCTAGGATGGGGGGGGGTAGTGGCCACGAGCAGTACTTC
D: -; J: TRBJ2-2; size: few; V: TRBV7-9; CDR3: CASSLVQGHTGELFF; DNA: TGTGCCAGCAGCTTAGTACAGGGCCACACCGGGGAGCTGTTTTTT
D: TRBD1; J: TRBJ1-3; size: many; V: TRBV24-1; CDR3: CATSDGTVGNTIYF; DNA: TGTGCCACCAGTGATGGGACAGTTGGAAACACCATATATTTT
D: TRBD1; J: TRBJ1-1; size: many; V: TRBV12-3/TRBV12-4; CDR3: CASSLRTGDTEAFF; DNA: TGTGCCAGCAGCCTTAGGACAGGGGACACTGAAGCTTTCTTT